This T cell receptor (beta chain) appears in the sequencing data of a study of cytomegalovirus exposure and HLA in healthy donors. This clone was found once. Its specificity is not known. General observations from the study: In a later analysis, HLA-associated beta chains showed higher expansion and lower generation probabilities than comparable chains.

Trimming left V 5 bases short and J 11 bases short, with 21 bases between. The CDR3 is 14 amino acids. CDR1 and CDR2 (germline): SNHLY, FYNNEI. With 60 Vbeta and 13 Jbeta primers, the PCR was carried out. Some clones are missing from TCRdb's copy, which holds only in-frame ones; the method was immunoSEQ multiplex PCR. The table has around 170,000 clones, roughly 70% seen once. The gene calls are TRBV2 and TRBJ1-2; D possibly corresponds to TRBD1 (6 bases). Material for sequencing was PBMCs. The TCR sequence derives from a girl aged 10-17 years in good health and CMV-seronegative. The DNA of the CDR3 is TGTGCCAGCAGTCCCGCTTCTGGGTTAAGGGGGTACACCTTC. Its translation is CASSPASGLRGYTF. Full variable domain (outside the CDR3, taken from reference TRBV2 and TRBJ1-2): EPEVTQTPSHQVTQMGQEVILRCVPISNHLYFYWYRQILGQKVEFLVSFYNNEISEKSEIFDDQFSVERPDGSNFTLKIRSTKLEDSAMYFCASSPASGLRGYTFGSGTRLTVV.